The T cell receptor beta chain described here comes from a study of immune characterization of retroperitoneal liposarcoma. Using its own MiXCR run on the PCR reads, TCRdb lists one record per CDR3 protein. The sample shows 9,500 to 13,000 distinct CDR3 sequences, around 28% of them seen only once. The V gene end was trimmed by 9 bases and the J gene end by 3 bases; junction bases not matched to a gene: 9. Germline-derived CDR1 and CDR2 are MNHNS and SASEGT. The CDR3 sequence is 14 residues long. This sequence originates from a male donor with retroperitoneal liposarcoma. The rearrangement links TRBV6-1 to TRBJ2-3; TRBD1 matches 7 bases. Source material: tumor tissue. The CDR3: CASTPGGDTDTQYF. In DNA, the CDR3 is TGTGCCAGTACCCCAGGGGGTGATACAGATACGCAGTATTTT.